One sample yielded the 18 T cell receptor beta chains listed below, sequenced in a study of blood T cell repertoires in COVID-19. Generated by immunoSEQ multiplex PCR, the TCRdb table keeps only in-frame clones and is missing some. The sample contains some 250,000 clones, approximately 90% of which appear only once. Sequenced input: PBMCs or T cells enriched from blood (not recorded which). These receptors originate from a man aged 35 to 55 who had recovered from COVID-19.

The chain combines TRBV5-1 with TRBJ2-5, with a tentative D call TRBD1 (5 bases). The CDR3 has 13 amino acids. Germline assignment: CDR1 SGHRS and CDR2 YFSETQ. The germline V and J ends were trimmed by 4 bases and 1 base, with 8 bases remaining between them. CDR3 loop: CASSRTIQETQYF. DNA of the CDR3: TGCGCCAGCAGCCGGACAATCCAAGAGACCCAGTACTTC.

This chain connects TRBV7-9 to TRBJ2-1; D is uncertain. This CDR3 comprises 13 residues. Per the germline V gene, CDR1 is SEHNR and CDR2 is FQNEAQ (reference sequence). V lost 5 bases and J lost 1, with 6 bases in between. The CDR3 DNA follows: TGTGCCAGCAGCCCTAGGTCCTACAATGAGCAGTTCTTC. This translates into CASSPRSYNEQFF.

The chain links TRBV7-8 to TRBJ1-2, with a weak D call TRBD1 (6 bases). The germline gives CDR1 SGHVS, CDR2 FQNEAQ. V dropped 4 bases and J dropped 6 bases, with 15 bases sitting between them. The CDR3 is made up of 14 amino acids. The CDR3 coding sequence is TGTGCCAGCAGCTACCCTTTGGACAGTCATGGCTACACCTTC. It encodes CASSYPLDSHGYTF. Full variable domain (missing parts from reference TRBV7-8 and TRBJ1-2): GAGVSQSPRYKVAKRGQDVALRCDPISGHVSLFWYQQALGQGPEFLTYFQNEAQLDKSGLPSDRFFAERPEGSVSTLKIQRTQQEDSAVYLCASSYPLDSHGYTFGSGTRLTVV.

The genes are TRBV6-2 or TRBV6-3 and TRBJ2-1; TRBD2 matches at 8 bases. Germline CDR1 reads MNHEY; CDR2 reads SVGEGT. V dropped 4 bases and J dropped 4; count of bases not matched to a gene: 9. The CDR3 sequence is 16 residues long. Here the CDR3 DNA reads TGTGCCAGCAGTTCGGGACTAGGGGGGGTATACAATGAGCAGTTCTTC. The encoded protein is CASSSGLGGVYNEQFF.

This clone was detected once. The genes are TRBV10-3 and TRBJ1-5; tentative D call: TRBD1 (5 bases). The CDR3 has 12 residues. Trimming took off 4 bases at V and 7 bases at J, with 8 bases between the two ends. In germline, CDR1 is ENHRY, CDR2 SYGVKD. CDR3 in DNA: TGTGCCATCAGTGGGGGCAGACAGCCCCAGCATTTT. It specifies CAISGGRQPQHF.

The rearrangement joins TRBV28 to TRBJ2-7; D is ambiguous. Germline CDR1 reads MDHEN; CDR2 reads SYDVKM. The CDR3 covers 12 residues. The germline V and J ends were trimmed by 4 bases and 2 bases, with 6 bases remaining between them. This CDR3 reads CASSSTAYEQYF. Here the CDR3 DNA reads TGTGCCAGCAGTTCAACAGCCTACGAGCAGTACTTC.

The chain carries TRBV7-3 and TRBJ2-3; TRBD2 agrees at 11 bases. The CDR3 is 15 residues long. Trimming took 3 bases from V and 6 from J; bases not matched to a gene: 5. Looked up from germline, CDR1 is SGHTA and CDR2 is FQGTGA. The DNA of the CDR3 is TGTGCCAGCAGCTTGGTGACTAGCGGGGATGATACGCAGTATTTT. Translation gives CASSLVTSGDDTQYF.

This clone occurred once. The chain links TRBV3-1 (or the pseudogene TRBV3-2) to TRBJ1-5; TRBD1 matches at 10 bases. Per germline, CDR1 LGHDT and CDR2 YNNKEL (reference sequence). Losses at the gene ends were 4 bases for V and 5 bases for J; bases not matched to a gene: 2. The CDR3 extends over 14 amino acids. CDR3 protein: CASSPGTGDQPQHF. In DNA, the CDR3 is TGTGCCAGCAGCCCTGGGACAGGGGATCAGCCCCAGCATTTT.

The chain uses TRBV5-4 and TRBJ2-2, with 10 nucleotides matching TRBD2. With V trimmed by 4 bases and J by 3 bases, 6 bases remained unmatched. The CDR3 has 16 amino acids. Looked up from germline, CDR1 is SGHNT and CDR2 is YYREEE (reference sequence). DNA of the CDR3: TGTGCCAGCAGCGTCGCTAGCGGGAGACACACCGGGGAGCTGTTTTTT. It specifies CASSVASGRHTGELFF.

This clone was observed a single time. CDR3 nucleotide sequence: TGTGCCAGCAGCTCTCTACAGGGCATGAACACTGAAGCTTTCTTT. Encoded protein: CASSSLQGMNTEAFF. The rearrangement joins TRBV11-3 to TRBJ1-1; tentatively, D is TRBD1 (6 bases). Germline CDR1 is SGHNT and CDR2 is YENEEA. This CDR3 spans 15 amino acids. Trimming took off 4 bases at V and 0 bases at J, with 12 bases between the two ends.

The chain uses TRBV5-1 and TRBJ1-2; D is unclear. Trimming stripped 4 bases from V and 3 bases from J, with 10 bases between. Germline V lookup: CDR1 SGHRS, CDR2 YFSETQ. The CDR3 has 13 residues. The CDR3 sequence is CASSPNSHYGYTF. The CDR3 DNA reads as TGCGCCAGCAGCCCGAATAGTCACTATGGCTACACCTTC. Variable domain in full (rest from reference TRBV5-1 and TRBJ1-2): KAGVTQTPRYLIKTRGQQVTLSCSPISGHRSVSWYQQTPGQGLQFLFEYFSETQRNKGNFPGRFSGRQFSNSRSEMNVSTLELGDSALYLCASSPNSHYGYTFGSGTRLTVV.

The chain combines TRBV2 with TRBJ1-2, with D hard to call. Germline V CDR1 and CDR2: SNHLY, FYNNEI. Trimming took off 4 bases at V and 6 bases at J, with 18 bases between the two ends. The CDR3 length is 15 residues. The CDR3 region is CASSGHGSRRNGYTF. The CDR3 DNA reads as TGTGCCAGCAGTGGCCACGGGTCTAGGAGGAATGGCTACACCTTC.

The V gene is TRBV27, the J gene TRBJ2-1; TRBD2 matches at 8 bases. V shed 7 bases and J 6 bases; nucleotides not matched to a gene: 8. The CDR3 has 14 amino acids. Germline-derived CDR1 and CDR2 are MNHEY and SMNVEV (reference sequence). CDR3 in DNA: TGTGCCAGCACGCCGGGGCGGGGGGTCAATGAGCAGTTCTTC. This sequence encodes CASTPGRGVNEQFF.

The rearrangement uses TRBV5-4 and TRBJ2-3; TRBD2 aligns across 9 bases. The CDR3 is 18 residues long. V was pared by 2 bases and J by 2 bases, with 12 bases of the junction left unmatched. The germline CDR1 and CDR2 sequences are SGHNT and YYREEE (reference sequence). The CDR3: CASSFGLAGFSSTDTQYF. The CDR3 DNA is TGTGCCAGCAGCTTTGGGCTAGCGGGGTTCAGTTCCACAGATACGCAGTATTTT.

V usage is TRBV15 and J usage is TRBJ1-6, with 8 bases matching TRBD1. The junction had 13 bases not matched to a gene; V was cut back by 5 bases and J by 7 bases. Germline lookup yields CDR1 LNHNV and CDR2 YYDKDF (reference sequence). This CDR3 has 17 residues. The CDR3: CATSPLEGTGRNSPLHF. The CDR3 bases are TGTGCCACCAGCCCATTAGAGGGGACAGGTCGAAATTCACCCCTCCACTTT.

Only one count was recorded for this clone. The chain employs TRBV15 and TRBJ2-6; D is perhaps TRBD1 (6 bases). This CDR3 has 18 residues. CDR1 is LNHNV and CDR2 is YYDKDF in the germline V gene (reference sequence). V lost 5 bases to trimming and J lost 0 bases, with 17 bases between them. CDR3 region: CATSGGQPELSGANVLTF. DNA for the CDR3: TGTGCCACCAGCGGTGGACAGCCTGAACTCTCTGGGGCCAACGTCCTGACTTTC. The complete variable domain, with remaining parts taken from reference TRBV15 and TRBJ2-6, reads DAMVIQNPRYQVTQFGKPVTLSCSQTLNHNVMYWYQQKSSQAPKLLFHYYDKDFNNEADTPDNFQSRRPNTSFCFLDIRSPGLGDTAMYLCATSGGQPELSGANVLTFGAGSRLTVL.

This clone was detected a few times. This sequence joins TRBV29-1 and TRBJ2-3, with 7 bases matching TRBD1. Germline V gene data show CDR1 as SQVTM and CDR2 as ANQGSEA. The CDR3 is 14 residues long. J was trimmed by 4 bases and V by 6 bases; bases with no gene match: 10. CDR3 coding DNA: TGCAGCGTGGCCCGACAGGGTTCGTCAGATACGCAGTATTTT. Its protein is CSVARQGSSDTQYF.

V is TRBV10-1 and J is TRBJ2-2, with a weak D call TRBD2 (6 bases). From germline, CDR1 is WNHNN and CDR2 SYGVQD (reference sequence). Trimming took 6 bases from V and 5 from J, leaving 16 bases between them. The CDR3 loop spans 15 amino acids. For the CDR3, the DNA is TGCGCCAGCAGCAAAAACCAAGGAGGGACCGGGGAGCTGTTTTTT. Translating gives CASSKNQGGTGELFF.